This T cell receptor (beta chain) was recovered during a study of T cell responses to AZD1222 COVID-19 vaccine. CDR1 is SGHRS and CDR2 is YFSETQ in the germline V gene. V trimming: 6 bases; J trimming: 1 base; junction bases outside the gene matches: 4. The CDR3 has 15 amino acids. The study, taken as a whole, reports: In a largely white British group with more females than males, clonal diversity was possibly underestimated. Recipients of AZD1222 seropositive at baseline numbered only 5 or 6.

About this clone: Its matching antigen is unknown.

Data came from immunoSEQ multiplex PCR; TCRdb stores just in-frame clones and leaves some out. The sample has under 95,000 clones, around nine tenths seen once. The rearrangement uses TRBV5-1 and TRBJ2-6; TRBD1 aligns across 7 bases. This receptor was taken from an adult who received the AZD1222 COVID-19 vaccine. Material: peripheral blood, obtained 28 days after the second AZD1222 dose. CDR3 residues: CASTHRGSGANVLTF. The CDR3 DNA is TGCGCCAGCACCCACAGGGGTTCTGGGGCCAACGTCCTGACTTTC.